Sequencing of this T cell receptor beta chain was carried out in a study of PD-L1 blockade in urothelial cancer (dated by TCRdb to about 2017). Looking at the study overall: Therapy was started in about 2014 for all patients, and atezolizumab 1,200 mg was administered intravenously every 3 weeks. TCR sequencing covered pretreatment tumor samples and matched, serially collected peripheral blood taken before and after atezolizumab treatment. An ECOG performance status of 0 or 1 was recorded for the patients, and 0 to 3 prior chemotherapy regimens had been received by the patients. Durable clinical benefit meant progression-free survival longer than 6 months, and TCR features were also tested against progression-free and overall survival. Approximately 30 patients had pretreatment blood TCR-seq, approximately 24 had at least one posttreatment blood collection, and approximately 24 had tumor TCR-seq. Under ten patients reached durable clinical benefit, while roughly 22 patients did not. About 85% of the 29 patients were identified as males with urothelial cancer of bladder origin, and a prior smoking history was reported by 18 of 29 patients. Blood samples gave median yields of about 150,000 T cells and tens of thousands of unique TCRs, along with a median clonality of around 0.08. Blood samples were analyzed at 3 weeks after treatment start (second dose) and at 6 weeks after treatment start. The study was an exploratory multi-omic analysis of somatic, immune and clinical correlates of response to PD-L1 blockade with atezolizumab in urothelial cancer. In the same patients, pretreatment tumors underwent whole exome sequencing and RNA sequencing in addition to TCR sequencing. What the authors observed across the whole study: Improved progression-free and overall survival was found to be associated with pretreatment peripheral blood TCR clonality below the median. Among patients with durable benefit, tumor-associated TCR clones showed greater expansion in peripheral blood 3 weeks after treatment started (n = 22, p = 0.022). Because of the small sample size (n ≈ 31) and the many exploratory analyses performed, the results are intended to be regarded as hypothesis-generating.

Synthetic TCR analog templates were spiked into each PCR so that absolute template abundance could be estimated from read counts. Using the immunoSEQ assay, TCRbeta CDR3 regions were amplified from genomic DNA with bias-controlled V and J gene primers. Rearranged TCRbeta segments were sequenced at approximately 20X coverage. As for how the authors treated the data: Sequencing errors were corrected by clustering, and CDR3s were annotated against IMGT so that V, D and J genes could be assigned. Downstream analyses used only productive TCRbeta rearrangements and left out out-of-frame or stop-codon sequences. Clonality was computed as one minus Shannon entropy normalized by the log of the number of unique productive sequences. Fisher's exact test with Benjamini-Hochberg correction, at a threshold of adjusted p below 0.01, was used to find clones that differed between time points or between blood and tumor. The source is immuneACCESS, and TCRdb retained only in-frame sequences with V and J called. Part of the clones is not carried over; for the studies checked, unresolved V genes explain less than half of this, and the remainder is unexplained. D and trimming were read from the DNA, whereas the V and J calls and clone size are those reported in that table. Within this sample are more than 75,000 clones, with 90% to 95% of them counted one time only. In total, the top ten clones hold 8.5% to 9.5% of the sample.

The cohort included some 30 patients with locally advanced or metastatic urothelial carcinoma who were treated at Memorial Sloan Kettering on a trial protocol. Peripheral blood mononuclear cells were collected pretreatment and during treatment, with between 1 and 8 total time points per patient. The Qiagen DNeasy Blood extraction kit was used to purify genomic DNA from total PBMCs and from tumor samples. PBMCs were collected pretreatment and during treatment, and were isolated and stored as previously described. Concerning this clone itself: The antigen this receptor binds is unknown. Per-base qualities were not stored, and no clone one base away is much larger.

This clonotype was sampled from a man aged 55 to 70 with urothelial cancer. The sequencing used PBMCs, collected around atezolizumab (anti-PD-L1) treatment.

The CDR3: CASRGTSLETQYF. At the DNA level, the sequence is TGCGCCAGCAGAGGGACTAGCCTCGAGACCCAGTACTTC. The sequence is built from TRBV5-1 and TRBJ2-5; 9 middle bases align to TRBD2. V ends up 5 bases short and J 5 bases short, with an unmatched junction base count of 4. CDR1 SGHRS and CDR2 YFSETQ are derived from the germline V gene. The CDR3 holds 13 amino acids from the cysteine to the phenylalanine. Of all the DNA, just the CDR3 is kept, 39 bases in frame from base 1.